The 5 T cell receptor beta chains reported below all come from one sample, sequenced in a study of T cell changes during pregnancy in multiple sclerosis. Measured with immunoSEQ multiplex PCR; TCRdb has only the in-frame clones, and not every one. Of roughly 110,000 clones in the sample, roughly 90% were seen once. Here the sequenced sample was peripheral blood, taken after pregnancy. The receptor set was obtained from a female donor with multiple sclerosis, enrolled in a pregnancy study.

This chain connects TRBV6-1 to TRBJ2-7, with D tentatively TRBD2 (6 bases). V was clipped by 2 bases and J by 4 bases, with 12 bases between them. The CDR3 extends over 14 amino acids. The germline V gene has CDR1 MNHNS and CDR2 SASEGT. CDR3 in DNA: TGTGCCAGCAGTGAAAAGTGGACTAATTACGAGCAGTACTTC. It translates to CASSEKWTNYEQYF.

The chain recombines TRBV11-2 with TRBJ2-2, with 8 bases aligning to TRBD1. CDR3 length equals 15 residues. Unmatched junction bases numbered 7, after V lost 5 bases and J lost 5 bases. CDR1 is SGHAT and CDR2 is FQNNGV in the germline V gene. CDR3 sequence: CASSETGVGTGELFF. CDR3 DNA: TGTGCCAGCAGCGAGACAGGGGTTGGGACCGGGGAGCTGTTTTTT.

The rearrangement joins TRBV28 to TRBJ2-7; D unclear. V was shortened by 10 bases and J by 4 bases, with 8 bases between the two germline ends. Looked up from germline, CDR1 is MDHEN and CDR2 is SYDVKM. This CDR3 is 10 amino acids long. The chain's CDR3 is CATKEYEQYF. The CDR3 coding sequence is TGTGCCACCAAGGAGTACGAGCAGTACTTC. Complete variable domain (other parts from reference TRBV28 and TRBJ2-7): DVKVTQSSRYLVKRTGEKVFLECVQDMDHENMFWYRQDPGLGLRLIYFSYDVKMKEKGDIPEGYSVSREKKERFSLILESASTNQTSMYLCATKEYEQYFGPGTRLTVT.

The chain couples TRBV7-2 to TRBJ2-5; TRBD2 is a possible D gene (5 bases). CDR3 size: 13 residues. Germline CDR1 and CDR2: SGHTA and FQGNSA. V lost 5 bases to trimming and J lost 2 bases, with 9 bases between them. The CDR3 sequence: CASSRGSQETQYF. DNA for the CDR3: TGTGCCAGCAGCCGAGGGTCGCAAGAGACCCAGTACTTC.

The J gene is TRBJ2-7, the V gene TRBV6-5; 8 positions agree with TRBD1. This CDR3 contains 13 residues. Germline V gene data show CDR1 as MNHEY and CDR2 as SVGAGI. V lost 6 bases and J lost 3; bases outside the gene matches: 4. The CDR3 coding sequence is TGTGCCAGCAGGGGACAGGCCCTCTACGAGCAGTACTTC. Amino acids: CASRGQALYEQYF.